This T cell receptor (beta chain) was documented in a study of blood T cells in healthy people across ages (dated by TCRdb to between 2015 and 2017). Looking at the study overall: In model experiments, template switching captured about one uniquely barcoded TCR beta cDNA molecule for every two T cells. Two additional independent replicas of 1 million unique cDNA reads from the same blood draw were analyzed for two donors (one aged 18 to 29 and one aged 80 or older). Four age groups were formed from the donors: young (average approximately 17 years), middle-aged (around 37), aged (roughly 56) and long-lived (approximately 80). Age-related changes in TCR beta repertoire diversity were measured in the study by deep sequencing normalized with unique cDNA molecular identifiers. Donors of different ages were randomly distributed across sequencing lanes to avoid experimental bias.

The approximately 40 donors, aged about 6 to 95 years, were systemically healthy Caucasian individuals from Russia. Roughly 11 milliliters of peripheral blood were drawn from each donor into EDTA-treated Vacutainer tubes. Ficoll-Paque density-gradient centrifugation was used to isolate PBMCs, with at least 6.5 million per sample. Trizol reagent was used to extract total RNA from the PBMCs, yielding at least 6 micrograms per sample. For every donor, an aliquot of PBMCs went through flow cytometry to measure the percentages of naive CD45RAhigh/CD27high T cells. The library came from 5' RACE. The sequencing machine was an Illumina HiSeq 2500. The second PCR ran for roughly 7 to 11 cycles and used a J-beta primer mix along with a sample-barcoded 5' primer. A unique molecular identifier was introduced onto each TCR beta cDNA molecule by a template-switch 5' adaptor carrying 12 random nucleotides. At least 2.5 million CDR3-containing paired-end reads were obtained from each sample. All of the RNA was converted into first-strand cDNA using the Mint cDNA synthesis kit, with a TRBC-specific oligonucleotide serving as the primer. After uracil-DNA glycosylase treatment, a first 18-cycle PCR used universal primers M1SS and BC2_uni_R on all cDNA. The paper's data handling went like this. For normalization, 1 million high-quality reads were randomly selected from each sample, with every read carrying a distinct molecular identifier. Instead of being binned into consensus sequences, reads with shared molecular identifiers were discarded. MiTCR, set to a Q25 quality threshold and the strictest error-elimination algorithm, was used for CDR3 identification, clonotype clustering and error correction. A nonparametric unseen species model using Euler transformation provided a lower-bound estimate of total TCR beta diversity. TCRdb reran the public reads through fastp at Q25 and MiXCR, keeping productive beta chains. CDR3 protein sequences are deduplicated, and each keeps its most common genes and DNA. TCRdb, not the original authors, processed these V and J calls. This sample lists some 290,000 distinct CDR3 sequences; roughly 26% were detected once. The ten largest make up approximately 29% of the sample.

Cut back by 1 base and 5 bases, the V and J ends lie 12 bases apart. The CDR3, from cysteine to phenylalanine, totals 14 residues. The only DNA kept is the CDR3, 42 bases in frame from the first base. CDR1 and CDR2 were assigned from the germline V gene as SGHRS and YFSETQ. In regard to this clonotype: Its cognate antigen has yet to be identified. No clone much larger than this one lies a single base away; base qualities are absent.

The paper as a whole reports these results and caveats: The percentage of naive T cells measured by flow cytometry correlated strongly with observed TCR beta diversity. Estimates of total diversity based on one million sequenced T cells were considered lower bounds and underestimates. The CMV infection status of donors was not known, potentially confounding age-related changes in expanded clonotypes. As age increased, observed TCR beta diversity per million T cells dropped in a roughly linear way, and a significant reduction was already evident by age 40. Conclusive comparison of naive and antigen-experienced compartments was prevented by the profiling of bulk unsorted PBMCs. The long-lived group showed more naive CD4+ T cells, fewer expanded clones and increased TCR diversity than the aged group, suggesting age selection.

Input material: blood. The chain links TRBV5-1 with TRBJ2-5, with the D gene call left open. The TCR comes from a woman between 65 and 79 years old in good health. In nucleotides, the sequence is TGCGCCAGCAGCTTGTACCCGCCAGAGGAGACCCAGTACTTC. It specifies CASSLYPPEETQYF.